Listed below are T cell receptor beta chains from one sample, sequenced in a study of T cells in tumors after PD-1 blockade. Produced via immunoSEQ multiplex PCR; TCRdb's table is partial and in-frame only. Of around 60,000 clones listed, around three quarters are singletons. The sample here was PBMCs, taken before anti-PD-1 treatment. These receptors came from a human donor with basal cell carcinoma. CDR3s leave out the opening cysteine and the closing phenylalanine or tryptophan. Fields, in order: V gene, J gene, CDR3 protein.

TRBV5-6	TRBJ2-7	ASSLGPRQVIYEQY
TRBV18	TRBJ2-3	ASSPRNPDTQY
TRBV5-1	TRBJ1-1	ASSFPGWVAF
TRBV5-1	TRBJ2-2	ASSSGGLNTGELF
TRBV2	TRBJ1-5	ASSEPGTADQPQH
TRBV6-5	TRBJ2-7	ASRLRAQSSYEQY
TRBV30	TRBJ2-3	AWSPRRDTQY
TRBV19	TRBJ2-1	ASCRADSYNEQF
TRBV6-1	TRBJ2-7	ASSARTSGAAYEQY
TRBV25-1	TRBJ1-1	ASVGRRGNQAF
TRBV3-1/TRBV3-2	TRBJ1-4	ASSQGLGQTYRKLF
TRBV18	TRBJ1-6	ASSPGTGTNSPLH